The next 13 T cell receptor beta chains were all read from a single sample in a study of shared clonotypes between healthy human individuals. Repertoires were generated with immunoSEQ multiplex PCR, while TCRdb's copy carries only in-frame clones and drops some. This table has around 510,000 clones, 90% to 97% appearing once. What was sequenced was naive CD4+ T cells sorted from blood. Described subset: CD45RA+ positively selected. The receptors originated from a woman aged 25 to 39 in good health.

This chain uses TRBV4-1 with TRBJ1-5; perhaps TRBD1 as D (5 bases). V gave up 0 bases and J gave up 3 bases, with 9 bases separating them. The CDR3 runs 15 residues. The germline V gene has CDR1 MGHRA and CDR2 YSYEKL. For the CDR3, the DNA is TGCGCCAGCAGCCAAGATATGGGGGACAATCAGCCCCAGCATTTT. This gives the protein CASSQDMGDNQPQHF.

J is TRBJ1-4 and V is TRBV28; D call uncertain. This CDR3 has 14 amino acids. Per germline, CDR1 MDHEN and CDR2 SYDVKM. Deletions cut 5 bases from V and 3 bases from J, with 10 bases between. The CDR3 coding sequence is TGTGCCAGCAGTCAAGGGTTAGCTAATGAAAAACTGTTTTTT. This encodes CASSQGLANEKLFF.

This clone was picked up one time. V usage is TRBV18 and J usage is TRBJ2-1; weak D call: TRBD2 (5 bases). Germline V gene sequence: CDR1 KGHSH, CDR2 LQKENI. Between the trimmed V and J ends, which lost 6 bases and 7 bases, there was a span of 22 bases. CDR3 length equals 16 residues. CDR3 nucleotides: TGTGCCAGCTCGTCCGGGAAATCGGGAAGACGGAATGAGCAGTTCTTC. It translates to CASSSGKSGRRNEQFF.

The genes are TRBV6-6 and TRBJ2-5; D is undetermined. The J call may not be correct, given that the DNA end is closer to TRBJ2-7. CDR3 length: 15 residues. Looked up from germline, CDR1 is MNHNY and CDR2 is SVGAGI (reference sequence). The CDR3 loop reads CASRGRQWASYEQYF. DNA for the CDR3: TGTGCCAGCAGGGGCAGGCAATGGGCCTCCTACGAGCAGTACTTC.

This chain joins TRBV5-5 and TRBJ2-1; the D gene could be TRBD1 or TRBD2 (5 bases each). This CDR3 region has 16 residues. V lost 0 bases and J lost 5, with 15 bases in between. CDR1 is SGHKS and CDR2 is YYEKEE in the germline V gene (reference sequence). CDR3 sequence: CASSLVVGTKHNEQFF. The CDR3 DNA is TGTGCCAGCAGCTTGGTCGTTGGGACCAAGCACAATGAGCAGTTCTTC.

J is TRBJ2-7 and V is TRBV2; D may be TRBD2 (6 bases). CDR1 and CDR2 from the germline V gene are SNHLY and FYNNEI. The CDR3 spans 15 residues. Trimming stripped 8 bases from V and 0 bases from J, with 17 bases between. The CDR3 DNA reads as TGTGCCAGCCTCCGGGCCTTAGCGGACTCCTACGAGCAGTACTTC. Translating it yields CASLRALADSYEQYF.

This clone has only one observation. In nucleotides, the CDR3 is TGTGCCAGCTGTGGGTTTCCCGTCTCTGGAAACACCATATATTTT. It is translated as CASCGFPVSGNTIYF. The chain is built from TRBV6-5 and TRBJ1-3; D uncertain. V gave up 8 bases and J gave up 0 bases, with 14 bases separating them. Germline-derived CDR1 and CDR2 are MNHEY and SVGAGI. This CDR3 is 15 amino acids long.

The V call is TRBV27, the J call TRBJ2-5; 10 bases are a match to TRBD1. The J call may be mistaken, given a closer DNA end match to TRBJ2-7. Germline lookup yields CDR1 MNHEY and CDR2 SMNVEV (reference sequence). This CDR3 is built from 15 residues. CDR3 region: CASSGQGDLSYEQYF. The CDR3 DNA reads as TGTGCCAGCAGCGGACAGGGGGACCTCTCCTACGAGCAGTACTTC.

CDR3 residues: CASSEARAYNQPQHF. DNA for the CDR3: TGTGCCAGCAGTGAAGCACGAGCCTACAATCAGCCCCAGCATTTT. This chain uses TRBV2 with TRBJ1-5; D gene uncertain. The CDR3 contains 15 residues. Deletions cut 0 bases from V and 3 bases from J, with 9 bases between. The germline V gene has CDR1 SNHLY and CDR2 FYNNEI.

For the CDR3, the DNA is TGTGCCAGCAGCGTACAGACGACGAACACCGGGGAGCTGTTTTTT. It translates to CASSVQTTNTGELFF. The chain recombines TRBV2 with TRBJ2-2; D remains unclear. The CDR3 has 15 residues. Germline loops: CDR1 SNHLY, CDR2 FYNNEI. V lost 6 bases and J 0 bases, leaving 11 bases between the germline ends.

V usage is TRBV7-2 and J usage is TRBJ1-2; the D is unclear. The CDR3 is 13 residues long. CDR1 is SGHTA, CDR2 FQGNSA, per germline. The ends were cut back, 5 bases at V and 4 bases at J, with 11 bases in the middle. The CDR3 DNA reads TGTGCCAGCAGCCCCCAGAGCGTCTATGGCTACACCTTC. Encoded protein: CASSPQSVYGYTF.

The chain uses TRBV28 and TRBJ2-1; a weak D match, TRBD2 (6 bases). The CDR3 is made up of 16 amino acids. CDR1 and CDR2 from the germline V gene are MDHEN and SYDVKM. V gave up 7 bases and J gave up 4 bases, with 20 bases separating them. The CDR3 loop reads CASNLHAGTGYNEQFF. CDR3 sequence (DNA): TGTGCCAGCAATCTTCACGCCGGGACTGGGTACAATGAGCAGTTCTTC. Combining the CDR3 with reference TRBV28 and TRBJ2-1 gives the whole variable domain DVKVTQSSRYLVKRTGEKVFLECVQDMDHENMFWYRQDPGLGLRLIYFSYDVKMKEKGDIPEGYSVSREKKERFSLILESASTNQTSMYLCASNLHAGTGYNEQFFGPGTRLTVL.

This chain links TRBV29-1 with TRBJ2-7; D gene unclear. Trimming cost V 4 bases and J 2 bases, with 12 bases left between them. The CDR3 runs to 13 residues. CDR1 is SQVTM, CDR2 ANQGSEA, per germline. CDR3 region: CSVAGRLTYEQYF. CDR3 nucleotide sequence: TGCAGCGTTGCCGGCAGGCTTACCTACGAGCAGTACTTC.